The clone carrying this TCR beta chain appeared a single time. Authors' processing steps: For nucleated cells, counts were estimated from reference gene primer amplification. Using immunoSEQ multiplex PCR, the repertoire was profiled, and TCRdb retains in-frame clones only, with some absent. That table furnishes V, J and clone size, whereas the DNA furnished D and trimming. Of around 130,000 clones listed, approximately 88% are singletons. V lost 4 bases and J lost 12, with 15 bases in between. Germline values: CDR1 SEHNR, CDR2 FQNEAQ (reference sequence). The CDR3 consists of 12 residues. The sample originates from a study of blood T cell repertoires in COVID-19. As for the study in general: From the United States, Italy and Spain came samples of acute and convalescent COVID-19. PBMCs, B-cell-depleted T cells, or T cells provided the cDNA or gDNA that made up the material.

This sequence was found in a woman aged 80 or older with acute or convalescent COVID-19. Sequenced sample: peripheral blood. The rearrangement links TRBV7-9 to TRBJ2-5; no reliable D call. The CDR3 DNA follows: TGTGCCAGCAGCTCCCGACTTTTGGCGGAGTACTTC. Amino acid sequence: CASSSRLLAEYF.